These 9 T cell receptor beta chains were all obtained from the same sample, sequenced in a study of blood T cell repertoires in COVID-19. The assay was immunoSEQ multiplex PCR, and TCRdb's table has in-frame clones only and misses some. The data hold about 250,000 clones, with about nine tenths observed a single time. The specimen was peripheral blood. These receptors were taken from a woman between 25 and 40 years old with COVID-19, enrolled during active disease.

This clone appeared once. The chain is built from TRBV5-1 and TRBJ2-3; TRBD2 agrees at 11 bases. There are 16 residues in the CDR3. With 3 bases clipped from V and 0 bases from J, the junction kept 3 bases outside the gene matches. The germline V gene has CDR1 SGHRS and CDR2 YFSETQ. CDR3 sequence (DNA): TGCGCCAGCAGCTGGAGGACTAGCGGGAGCACAGATACGCAGTATTTT. This translates into CASSWRTSGSTDTQYF. The full variable domain, rest sourced from reference TRBV5-1 and TRBJ2-3, is KAGVTQTPRYLIKTRGQQVTLSCSPISGHRSVSWYQQTPGQGLQFLFEYFSETQRNKGNFPGRFSGRQFSNSRSEMNVSTLELGDSALYLCASSWRTSGSTDTQYFGPGTRLTVL.

The chain combines TRBV6-5 with TRBJ2-6; D is perhaps TRBD2 (6 bases). Germline values: CDR1 MNHEY, CDR2 SVGAGI. This CDR3 is built from 15 residues. V lost 6 bases and J lost 0, with 9 bases in between. CDR3 sequence: CASRGGYSGANVLTF. The CDR3, as DNA: TGTGCCAGCAGGGGGGGATACTCTGGGGCCAACGTCCTGACTTTC.

This sequence joins TRBV19 and TRBJ2-3, with a weak D call TRBD2 (7 bases). Between the trimmed V and J ends, which lost 6 bases and 1 base, there was a span of 14 bases. The CDR3 totals 15 residues. Germline V gene lookup returns CDR1 LNHDA and CDR2 SQIVND (reference sequence). The CDR3 coding sequence is TGTGCCAGTAGAAGCCGGGGGGCGGGCACAGATACGCAGTATTTT. As protein: CASRSRGAGTDTQYF.

V and J are TRBV19 and TRBJ1-2; 8 bases are shared with TRBD1. After removal of 6 bases from V and 4 bases from J, the junction contained 7 bases not matched to a gene. Germline loops: CDR1 LNHDA, CDR2 SQIVND (reference sequence). This CDR3 spans 14 amino acids. CDR3 nucleotide sequence: TGTGCCAGTAGCCGACAGGGGAACAGCTATGGCTACACCTTC. Translation: CASSRQGNSYGYTF.

The chain has TRBV6-5 and TRBJ2-5; 10 bases agree with TRBD1. The CDR3 sequence is 16 residues long. After removal of 4 bases from V and 3 bases from J, the junction contained 8 bases not matched to a gene. Germline values: CDR1 MNHEY, CDR2 SVGAGI. The CDR3 nucleotides read TGTGCCAGCAGTTTAACCGGGACAGGGGTAGAAGAGACCCAGTACTTC. Its protein is CASSLTGTGVEETQYF.

This sequence joins TRBV6-6 and TRBJ2-5; D is uncertain. The germline V gene has CDR1 MNHNY and CDR2 SVGAGI (reference sequence). The V end was cut by 0 bases, the J end by 0 bases, with 8 bases between. The CDR3 runs to 15 residues. The CDR3 DNA reads as TGTGCCAGCAGTTACTCGACGGCGGACCAAGAGACCCAGTACTTC. This gives the protein CASSYSTADQETQYF.

For this clone: Other nucleotide sequences from this sample produce the same CDR3. The gene calls are TRBV7-9 and TRBJ2-1, with 12 bases aligning to TRBD1. Trimming removed 5 bases from V and 7 bases from J; junction bases left unmatched: 6. The CDR3 is made up of 15 amino acids. CDR1 SEHNR and CDR2 FQNEAQ come from the germline V gene (reference sequence). The CDR3 DNA is TGTGCCAGCAGCGTCCGGGACAGGGGGCGGAATGAGCAGTTCTTC. This codes for CASSVRDRGRNEQFF.

V usage is TRBV9 and J usage is TRBJ2-3, with 11 bases fitting TRBD2. With V trimmed by 0 bases and J by 8 bases, 11 bases remained unmatched. The CDR3 sequence is 17 residues long. Germline-derived CDR1 and CDR2 are SGDLS and YYNGEE. CDR3 coding DNA: TGTGCCAGCAGCGTAGATCCTAGCGGGAGGTTCGGGGGTACGCAGTATTTT. As protein: CASSVDPSGRFGGTQYF. Full variable domain (rest looked up from reference TRBV9 and TRBJ2-3): DSGVTQTPKHLITATGQRVTLRCSPRSGDLSVYWYQQSLDQGLQFLIQYYNGEERAKGNILERFSAQQFPDLHSELNLSSLELGDSALYFCASSVDPSGRFGGTQYFGPGTRLTVL.

V is TRBV5-8 and J is TRBJ2-3; a possible D gene is TRBD2 (5 bases). This CDR3 spans 17 amino acids. Germline V gives CDR1 SGHTS, CDR2 YDEGEE. Between the trimmed V and J ends, which lost 2 bases and 4 bases, there was a span of 20 bases. CDR3 sequence (DNA): TGTGCCAGCAGCTTCCCCCCCGCAACTAGGCCCCCAGATACGCAGTATTTT. It specifies CASSFPPATRPPDTQYF.